A selection of T cell receptor beta chains follows, all from one sample in a study of CD8 T cells in Susac syndrome. TCRdb re-called the immunoSEQ multiplex PCR reads through MiXCR, storing one row per CDR3 protein. The sample shows 150,000 to 200,000 distinct CDR3 sequences, over 75% of them seen only once. The specimen was CD4+ T cells from PBMCs. The source is a human donor with Susac syndrome. CDR3s include the opening cysteine and the closing phenylalanine or tryptophan. The order of the fields is clone size, D gene, CDR3 length, J gene, V gene, CDR3 DNA, CDR3 protein. The D gene is left open where the match is weak. Size tells how often a clone was seen (once, few, many) or the class of an expanded clone, and some rows leave it out.

size: NA; D: NA; length: 14; J: TRBJ1-6; V: TRBV12-3/TRBV12-4; DNA: TGTGCCAGCAGTCCTCGGGTTGGGAATTCACCCCTCCACTTT; CDR3: CASSPRVGNSPLHF
size: NA; D: TRBD1; length: 16; J: TRBJ1-4; V: TRBV12-3/TRBV12-4; DNA: TGTGCCAGCAGCCTAAGACAGGGGGCGTTAAATGAAAAACTGTTTTTT; CDR3: CASSLRQGALNEKLFF
size: NA; D: TRBD1; length: 13; J: TRBJ2-3; V: TRBV2; DNA: TGTGCCAGCAGACAGGGGAGCACAGATACGCAGTATTTT; CDR3: CASRQGSTDTQYF
size: NA; D: TRBD2; length: 15; J: TRBJ2-3; V: TRBV4-1; DNA: TGCGCCAGCAGCCAAGCTAGCGGGGTCACAGATACGCAGTATTTT; CDR3: CASSQASGVTDTQYF
size: NA; D: TRBD2; length: 16; J: TRBJ2-1; V: TRBV5-4; DNA: TGTGCCAGCAGCTTGGGGACTAGCGGGGGGGCGGATGAGCAGTTCTTC; CDR3: CASSLGTSGGADEQFF
size: NA; D: NA; length: 14; J: TRBJ2-5; V: TRBV10-3; DNA: TGTGCCATCAGTGATACTAGATCTTCGGAGACCCAGTACTTC; CDR3: CAISDTRSSETQYF
size: NA; D: NA; length: 15; J: TRBJ1-5; V: TRBV19; DNA: TGTGCCAGTAGTAAGGGAACAGATAGCAATCAGCCCCAGCATTTT; CDR3: CASSKGTDSNQPQHF
size: NA; D: TRBD2; length: 19; J: TRBJ2-1; V: TRBV5-1; DNA: TGCGCCAGCAGCGCCCAAGGCGGGAGGGCAGGAAGCTCCTACAATGAGCAGTTCTTC; CDR3: CASSAQGGRAGSSYNEQFF
size: NA; D: NA; length: 12; J: TRBJ2-2; V: TRBV27; DNA: TGTGCCAGCAGTTTGAACACCGGGGAGCTGTTTTTT; CDR3: CASSLNTGELFF
size: NA; D: NA; length: 14; J: TRBJ2-3; V: TRBV10-3; DNA: TGTGCCATCAGAGTGACAGGGGAGGGAAATACGCAGTATTTT; CDR3: CAIRVTGEGNTQYF
size: once; D: NA; length: 14; J: TRBJ2-5; V: TRBV7-2; DNA: TGTGCCAGCAGCTCGAGGGTACTGAAAGAGACCCAGTACTTC; CDR3: CASSSRVLKETQYF
size: NA; D: TRBD2; length: 16; J: TRBJ2-1; V: TRBV4-1; DNA: TGCGCCAGCAGCCAAGATCCTAGCGGGGTTTACAATGAGCAGTTCTTC; CDR3: CASSQDPSGVYNEQFF
size: NA; D: NA; length: 12; J: TRBJ1-1; V: TRBV20-1; DNA: TGCAGTGCCCCGGACAGGAACACTGAAGCTTTCTTT; CDR3: CSAPDRNTEAFF
size: once; D: TRBD1; length: 14; J: TRBJ1-1; V: TRBV7-3; DNA: TGTGCCAGCAGCCCAGGACAGGGATCATCTGAAGCTTTCTTT; CDR3: CASSPGQGSSEAFF
size: once; D: NA; length: 14; J: TRBJ1-2; V: TRBV5-1; DNA: TGCGCCAGCAGCTTGGCCGGGGACGACTATGGCTACACCTTC; CDR3: CASSLAGDDYGYTF
size: NA; D: TRBD2; length: 15; J: TRBJ2-7; V: TRBV27; DNA: TGTGCCAGCGGCTACTCACTAGCGGGGCCCTACGAGCAGTACTTC; CDR3: CASGYSLAGPYEQYF
size: few; D: TRBD2; length: 15; J: TRBJ2-1; V: TRBV9; DNA: TGTGCCAGCAGCGGTAGCGGGAGGGCCCCCAATGAGCAGTTCTTC; CDR3: CASSGSGRAPNEQFF
size: few; D: NA; length: 13; J: TRBJ1-1; V: TRBV20-1; DNA: TGCAGTGCTAGAGATTCCGGGGGGACTGAAGCTTTCTTT; CDR3: CSARDSGGTEAFF
size: NA; D: NA; length: 15; J: TRBJ1-6; V: TRBV5-4; DNA: TGTGCCAGCAGCCGTCGGACGGGTGGAGGTTCACCCCTCCACTTT; CDR3: CASSRRTGGGSPLHF
size: NA; D: NA; length: 16; J: TRBJ1-6; V: TRBV5-1; DNA: TGCGCCAGCAGCCCCGGCGCGGGCGACGGGAATTCACCCCTCCACTTT; CDR3: CASSPGAGDGNSPLHF
size: NA; D: NA; length: 16; J: TRBJ1-6; V: TRBV18; DNA: TGTGCCAGCTCACCCGTTCCGACAGAAAGTAATTCACCCCTCCACTTT; CDR3: CASSPVPTESNSPLHF
size: few; D: NA; length: 11; J: TRBJ1-1; V: TRBV6-1; DNA: TGTGCCACCAATACCGGGACTGAAGCTTTCTTT; CDR3: CATNTGTEAFF
size: once; D: NA; length: 12; J: TRBJ1-6; V: TRBV6-1; DNA: TGTGCCACCAAAGCAGGGAATTCACCCCTCCACTTT; CDR3: CATKAGNSPLHF
size: NA; D: NA; length: 13; J: TRBJ2-7; V: TRBV19; DNA: TGTGCCAGTAGTTCCGGGGCGGGACAGATTCAGTACTTC; CDR3: CASSSGAGQIQYF
size: NA; D: NA; length: 14; J: TRBJ1-4; V: TRBV19; DNA: TGTGCCAGTAGCGAACGACTTGCTAATGAAAAACTGTTTTTT; CDR3: CASSERLANEKLFF
size: NA; D: TRBD2; length: 15; J: TRBJ2-7; V: TRBV7-9; DNA: TGTGCCAGCAGCTTAGATACAAGCGGGATCTACGAGCAGTACTTC; CDR3: CASSLDTSGIYEQYF
size: NA; D: NA; length: 15; J: TRBJ2-5; V: TRBV5-1; DNA: TGCGCCAGCAGCCCCAGACCGGAGGGGGTTGAGACCCAGTACTTC; CDR3: CASSPRPEGVETQYF
size: NA; D: NA; length: 17; J: TRBJ2-3; V: TRBV9; DNA: TGTGCCAGCAGCGTGCATTTGGACAGTTCTAGCACAGATACGCAGTATTTT; CDR3: CASSVHLDSSSTDTQYF
size: NA; D: NA; length: 17; J: TRBJ1-3; V: TRBV15; DNA: TGTGCCACCAGCAAACCCCAGGACTGGAGCTCTGGAAACACCATATATTTT; CDR3: CATSKPQDWSSGNTIYF